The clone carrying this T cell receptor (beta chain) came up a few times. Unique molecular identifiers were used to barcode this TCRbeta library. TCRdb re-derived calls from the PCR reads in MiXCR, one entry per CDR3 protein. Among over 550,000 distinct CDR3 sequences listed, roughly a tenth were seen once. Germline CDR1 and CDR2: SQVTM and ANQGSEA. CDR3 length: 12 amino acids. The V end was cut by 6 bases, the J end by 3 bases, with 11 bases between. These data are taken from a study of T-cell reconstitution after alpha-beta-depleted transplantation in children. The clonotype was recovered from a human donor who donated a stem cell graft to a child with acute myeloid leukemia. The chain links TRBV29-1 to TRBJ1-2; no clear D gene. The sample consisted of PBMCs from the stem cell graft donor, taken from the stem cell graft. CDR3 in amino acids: CSVLVRDYGYTF. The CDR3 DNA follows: TGCAGCGTCCTAGTGAGGGACTATGGCTACACCTTC.